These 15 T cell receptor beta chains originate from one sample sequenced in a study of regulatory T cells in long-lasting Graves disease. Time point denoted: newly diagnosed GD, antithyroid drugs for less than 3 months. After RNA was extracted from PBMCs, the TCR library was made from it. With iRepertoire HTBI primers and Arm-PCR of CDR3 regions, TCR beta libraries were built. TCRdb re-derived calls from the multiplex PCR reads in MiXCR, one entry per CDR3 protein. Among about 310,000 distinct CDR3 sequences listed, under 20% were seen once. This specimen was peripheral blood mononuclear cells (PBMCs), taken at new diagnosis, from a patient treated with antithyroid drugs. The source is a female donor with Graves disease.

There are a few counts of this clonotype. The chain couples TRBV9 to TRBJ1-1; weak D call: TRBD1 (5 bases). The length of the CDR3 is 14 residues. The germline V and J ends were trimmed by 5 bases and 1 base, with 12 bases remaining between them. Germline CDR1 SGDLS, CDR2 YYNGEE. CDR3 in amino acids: CASRGIGANTEAFF. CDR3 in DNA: TGTGCCAGCAGAGGGATCGGGGCGAACACTGAAGCTTTCTTT.

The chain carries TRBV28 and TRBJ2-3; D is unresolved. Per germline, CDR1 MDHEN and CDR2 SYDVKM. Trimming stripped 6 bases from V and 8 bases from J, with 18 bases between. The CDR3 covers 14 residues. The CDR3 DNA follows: TGTGCCAGCAGCCACCTGACTTCCCCTAGTACGCAGTATTTT. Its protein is CASSHLTSPSTQYF.

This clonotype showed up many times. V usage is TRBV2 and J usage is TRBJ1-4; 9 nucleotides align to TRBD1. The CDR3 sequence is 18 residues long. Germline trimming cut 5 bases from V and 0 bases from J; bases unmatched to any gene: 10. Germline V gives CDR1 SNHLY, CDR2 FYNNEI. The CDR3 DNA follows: TGTGCCAGCAGTCCCCTGACAGGGGGGGAATCAACTAATGAAAAACTGTTTTTT. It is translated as CASSPLTGGESTNEKLFF.

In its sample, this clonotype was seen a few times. CDR3 in DNA: TGTGCCAGCAGCCTTGGTGGGCTAGCGGGAGATGTGGATGAGCAGTTCTTC. Its protein product is CASSLGGLAGDVDEQFF. The V gene is TRBV6-1, the J gene TRBJ2-1, with 10 bases lining up with TRBD2. CDR3 length equals 17 residues. The V gene end was trimmed by 6 bases and the J gene end by 8 bases; junction bases not matched to a gene: 16. The germline V gene has CDR1 MNHNS and CDR2 SASEGT.

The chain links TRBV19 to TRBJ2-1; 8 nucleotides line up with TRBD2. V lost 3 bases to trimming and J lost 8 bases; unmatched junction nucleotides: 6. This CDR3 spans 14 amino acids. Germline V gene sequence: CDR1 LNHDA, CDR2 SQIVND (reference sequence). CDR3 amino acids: CASSIEREIDEQFF. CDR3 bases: TGTGCCAGTAGTATTGAGCGGGAGATCGATGAGCAGTTCTTC. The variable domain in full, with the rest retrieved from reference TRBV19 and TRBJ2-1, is DGGITQSPKYLFRKEGQNVTLSCEQNLNHDAMYWYRQDPGQGLRLIYYSQIVNDFQKGDIAEGYSVSREKKESFPLTVTSAQKNPTAFYLCASSIEREIDEQFFGPGTRLTVL.

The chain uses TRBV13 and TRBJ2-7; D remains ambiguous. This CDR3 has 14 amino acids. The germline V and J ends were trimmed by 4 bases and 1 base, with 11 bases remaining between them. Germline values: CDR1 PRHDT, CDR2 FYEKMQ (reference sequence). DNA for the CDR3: TGTGCCAGCAGCTCCCGCCGGGTGTCCTACGAGCAGTACTTC. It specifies CASSSRRVSYEQYF.

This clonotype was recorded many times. As DNA, the CDR3 is TGTGCCAGCAGTGAAGCGTTGGGGATCCGGGATGAAGCTTTCTTT. Its translation: CASSEALGIRDEAFF. The gene calls are TRBV6-1 and TRBJ1-1; D remains unclear. The CDR3 has 15 residues. Germline V gene lookup returns CDR1 MNHNS and CDR2 SASEGT. V was pared by 0 bases and J by 7 bases, with 15 bases between.

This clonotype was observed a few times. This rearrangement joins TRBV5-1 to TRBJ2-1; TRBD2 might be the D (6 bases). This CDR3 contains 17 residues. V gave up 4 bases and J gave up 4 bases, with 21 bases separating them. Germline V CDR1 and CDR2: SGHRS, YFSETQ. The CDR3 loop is CASSPGLIASGYNEQFF. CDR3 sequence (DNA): TGCGCCAGCAGCCCGGGACTGATAGCGAGTGGGTACAATGAGCAGTTCTTC.

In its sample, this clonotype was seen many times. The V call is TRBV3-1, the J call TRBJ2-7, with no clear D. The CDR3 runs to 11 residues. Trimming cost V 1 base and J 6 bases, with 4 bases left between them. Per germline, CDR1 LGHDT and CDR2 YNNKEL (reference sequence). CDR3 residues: CASSQGGEQYF. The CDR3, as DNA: TGTGCCAGCAGCCAAGGGGGCGAGCAGTACTTC.

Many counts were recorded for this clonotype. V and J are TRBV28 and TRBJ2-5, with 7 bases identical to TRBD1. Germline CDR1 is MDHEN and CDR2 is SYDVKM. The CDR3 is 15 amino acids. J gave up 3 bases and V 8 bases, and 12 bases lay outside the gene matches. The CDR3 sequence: CASHPRDSEEETQYF. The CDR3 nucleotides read TGTGCCAGCCATCCCCGGGACAGCGAAGAAGAGACCCAGTACTTC.

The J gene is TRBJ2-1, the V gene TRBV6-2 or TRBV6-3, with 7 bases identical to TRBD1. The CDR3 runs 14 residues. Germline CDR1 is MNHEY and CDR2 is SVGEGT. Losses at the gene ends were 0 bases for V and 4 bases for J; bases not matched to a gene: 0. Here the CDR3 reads CASSYSGQYNEQFF. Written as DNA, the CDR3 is TGTGCCAGCAGTTACTCGGGACAGTACAATGAGCAGTTCTTC.

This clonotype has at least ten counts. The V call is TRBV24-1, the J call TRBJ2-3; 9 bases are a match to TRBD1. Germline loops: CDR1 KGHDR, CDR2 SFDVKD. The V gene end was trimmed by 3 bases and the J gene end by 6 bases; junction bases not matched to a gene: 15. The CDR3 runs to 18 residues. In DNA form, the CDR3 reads TGTGCCACCAGTGATCCTCCCGGGACAGGGAACAGAAGGGATACGCAGTATTTT. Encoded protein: CATSDPPGTGNRRDTQYF.

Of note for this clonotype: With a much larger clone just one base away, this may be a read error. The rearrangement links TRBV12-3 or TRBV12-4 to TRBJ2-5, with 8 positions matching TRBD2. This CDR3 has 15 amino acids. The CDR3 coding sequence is TGTGTCAGCAGCCCCGTAAGCGGGAGAACGGAGACCCAGTACTTC. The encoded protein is CVSSPVSGRTETQYF.

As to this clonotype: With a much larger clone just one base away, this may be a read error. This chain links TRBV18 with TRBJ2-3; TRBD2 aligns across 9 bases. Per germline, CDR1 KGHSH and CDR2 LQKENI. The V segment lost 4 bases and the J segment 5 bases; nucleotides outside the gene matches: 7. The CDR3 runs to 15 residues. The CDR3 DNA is TGTGCCAGCTCACGGACTAGCGCTGACATAGATACGCAGTATTTT. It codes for CASSRTSADIDTQYF.

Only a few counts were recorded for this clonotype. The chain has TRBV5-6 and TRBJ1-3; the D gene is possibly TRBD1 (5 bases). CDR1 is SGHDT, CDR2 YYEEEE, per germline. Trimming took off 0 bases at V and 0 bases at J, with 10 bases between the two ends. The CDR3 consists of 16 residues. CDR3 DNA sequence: TGTGCCAGCAGCTTGGGACAGAACCCCTCTGGAAACACCATATATTTT. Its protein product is CASSLGQNPSGNTIYF.